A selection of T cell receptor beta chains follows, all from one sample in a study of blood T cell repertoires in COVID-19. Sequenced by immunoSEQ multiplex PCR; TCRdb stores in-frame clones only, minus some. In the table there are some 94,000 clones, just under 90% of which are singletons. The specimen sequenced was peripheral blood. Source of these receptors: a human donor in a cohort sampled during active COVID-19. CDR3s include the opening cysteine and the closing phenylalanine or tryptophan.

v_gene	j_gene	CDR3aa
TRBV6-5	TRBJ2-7	CASSRGPYEQYF
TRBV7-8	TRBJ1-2	CASSPTGGQLNYGYTF
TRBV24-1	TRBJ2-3	CATSRGGGPTDTQYF
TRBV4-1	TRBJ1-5	CASSQDPQGSLSNQPQHF
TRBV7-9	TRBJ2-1	CASSLNRGNEQFF
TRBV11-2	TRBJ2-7	CASSLVSGGGIYEQYF
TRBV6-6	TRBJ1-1	CASSYAETNTEAFF
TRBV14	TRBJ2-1	CASRKTSGSYNEQFF
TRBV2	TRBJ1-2	CASSGNGRGIDGYTF
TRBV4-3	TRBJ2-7	CASSFARAGEQYF
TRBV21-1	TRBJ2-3	CASSKETGAADTQYF
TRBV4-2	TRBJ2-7	CASSQEAGALSYEQYF
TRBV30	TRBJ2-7	CAWSPGQPYEQYF
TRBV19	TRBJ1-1	CASSIHLGGLRYTEAFF
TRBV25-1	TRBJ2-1	CASTRDNYNEQFF
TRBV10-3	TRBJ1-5	CAIRGTGGNQPQHF
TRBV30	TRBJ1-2	CACYRDSYYGYTF
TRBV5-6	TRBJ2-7	CASSSGYVGEQYF
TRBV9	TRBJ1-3	CASSPRPPGQTSGNTIYF
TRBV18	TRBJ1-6	CASSPGLINSPLHF
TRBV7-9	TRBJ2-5	CASSLVKLASGETQYF
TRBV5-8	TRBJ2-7	CASSPRGGGSYEQYF
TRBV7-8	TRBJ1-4	CASSPLGRFTATNEKLFF
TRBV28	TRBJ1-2	CASSLQSRGGPGYTF
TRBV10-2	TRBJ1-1	CASSVSGTGGAVNTEAFF
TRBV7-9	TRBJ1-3	CASTLDSSGNTIYF
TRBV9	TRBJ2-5	CASALDSQETQYF
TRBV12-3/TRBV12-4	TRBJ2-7	CASSGGPGYEQYF
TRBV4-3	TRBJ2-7	CASSLLLAGAYEQYF
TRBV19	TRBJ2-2	CASSPRTGGAVRRELFF
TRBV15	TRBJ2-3	CAIADRLGSSGDTQYF
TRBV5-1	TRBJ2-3	CASSPSQGPDTQYF